The source of this TCR beta chain is a study of shared clonotypes between healthy human individuals. Overall study findings and caveats: Naive subsets generally exceeded memory subsets in estimated richness.

CD45RO-negative, CCR7-selected cells formed the naive CD8 fraction, which excluded terminally differentiated effector memory CD45RA+ cells. Within Nashville, Tennessee resided all donors, each a Caucasian adult. This clone showed up just once. Antigen unknown. As originally analysed: Because ImmunoSEQ provided only junction sequences with no quality scores, the filtering differed. This table comes from immunoSEQ multiplex PCR, and its TCRdb copy is limited to in-frame clones, with some not included. V and J calls and clone size are given by that table; D and trimming were obtained from the DNA. The table records about 2.1 million clones, 80% to 95% of them present only once. Sequencing input: naive CD8+ T cells from PBMCs. The TCR originated in a man aged 18 to 30 in good health. Some clones in this sample may be carry-over from other donors' samples.

CDR3: CAISPEVANTGELFF. CDR3 sequence (DNA): TGTGCCATCAGCCCCGAGGTAGCGAACACCGGGGAGCTGTTTTTT. The chain is built from TRBV10-3 and TRBJ2-2; D is ambiguous. Germline lookup yields CDR1 ENHRY and CDR2 SYGVKD. CDR3 length equals 15 residues. Trimming removed 6 bases at V and 0 bases at J, with 11 bases between.